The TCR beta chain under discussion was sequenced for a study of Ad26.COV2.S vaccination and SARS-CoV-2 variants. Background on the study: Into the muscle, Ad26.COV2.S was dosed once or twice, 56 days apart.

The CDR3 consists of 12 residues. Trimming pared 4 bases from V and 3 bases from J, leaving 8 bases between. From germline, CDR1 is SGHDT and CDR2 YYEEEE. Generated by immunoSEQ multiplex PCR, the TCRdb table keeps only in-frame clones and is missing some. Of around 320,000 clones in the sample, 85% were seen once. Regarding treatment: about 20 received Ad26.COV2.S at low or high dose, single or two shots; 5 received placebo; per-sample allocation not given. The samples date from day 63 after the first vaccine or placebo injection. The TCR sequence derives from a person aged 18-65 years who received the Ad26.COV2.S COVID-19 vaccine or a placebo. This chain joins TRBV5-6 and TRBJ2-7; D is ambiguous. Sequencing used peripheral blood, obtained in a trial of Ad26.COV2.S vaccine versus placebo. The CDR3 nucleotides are TGTGCCAGCAGCCTAGGGTACTACGAGCAGTACTTC. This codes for CASSLGYYEQYF.